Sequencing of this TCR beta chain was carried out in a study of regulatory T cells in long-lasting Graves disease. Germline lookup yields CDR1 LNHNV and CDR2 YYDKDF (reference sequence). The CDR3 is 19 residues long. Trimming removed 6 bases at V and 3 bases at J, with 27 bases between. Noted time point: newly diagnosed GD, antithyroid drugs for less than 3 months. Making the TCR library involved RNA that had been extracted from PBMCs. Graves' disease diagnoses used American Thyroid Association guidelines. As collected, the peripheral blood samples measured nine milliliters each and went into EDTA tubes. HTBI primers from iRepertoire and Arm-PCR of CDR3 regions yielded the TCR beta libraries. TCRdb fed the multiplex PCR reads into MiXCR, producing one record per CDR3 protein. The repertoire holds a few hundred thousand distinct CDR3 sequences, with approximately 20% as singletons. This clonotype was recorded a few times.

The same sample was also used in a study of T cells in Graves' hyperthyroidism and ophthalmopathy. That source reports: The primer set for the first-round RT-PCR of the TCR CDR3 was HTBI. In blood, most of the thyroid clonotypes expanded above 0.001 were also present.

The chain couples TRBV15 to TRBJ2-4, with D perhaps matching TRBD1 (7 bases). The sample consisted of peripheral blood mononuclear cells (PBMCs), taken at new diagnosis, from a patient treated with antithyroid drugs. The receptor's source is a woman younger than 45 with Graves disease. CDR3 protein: CATRQGGASVGGLKNIQYF. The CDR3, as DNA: TGTGCCACCAGGCAGGGGGGTGCCTCAGTGGGGGGCCTCAAAAACATTCAGTACTTC.